The sample holds one count of the clone carrying this T cell receptor (beta chain). Antigen specificity is unknown. The PCR was carried out with 60 Vbeta primers and 13 Jbeta primers. Source study methods: About 11 million shared chains were among the roughly 80 million unique TCR beta chains that a later analysis counted. Clones were sequenced by immunoSEQ multiplex PCR, and TCRdb holds only the in-frame ones, with some missing. The V and J calls and clone size are taken from that table; D and trimming were inferred from the DNA. The sample contains 150,000 or so clones, approximately 72% of which appear only once. The sample belongs to a study of cytomegalovirus exposure and HLA in healthy donors. General study findings and limits: The authors considered a cluster of highly shared sequence variants likely to be a sequencing artifact. The authors later linked a missense DCLRE1C variant to TCR beta V- and J-gene trimming.

Donors counted as nominally healthy when sampled, yet unrecorded immune exposures were likely. The germline V gene encodes CDR1 SEHNR and CDR2 FQNEAQ (reference sequence). This CDR3 is 15 amino acids long. Germline trimming cut 5 bases from V and 0 bases from J; bases unmatched to any gene: 5. The rearrangement uses TRBV7-9 and TRBJ1-1, with 8 bases that match TRBD1. This TCR derives from a human donor in good health. Specimen: PBMCs. CDR3 nucleotide sequence: TGTGCCAGCAGCAGGACAGGGACTATGAACACTGAAGCTTTCTTT. It encodes CASSRTGTMNTEAFF.